The sequence of this TCR beta chain was determined in a study of OX40 agonist ivuxolimab in advanced cancers. Looking at the study overall: While on treatment, patients had intravenous ivuxolimab at 0.01 to 10 mg/kg every 2 weeks. The dose-escalation cohort had hepatocellular carcinoma, melanoma, renal cell or head and neck cancer. Three individuals attained partial responses, comprising one hepatocellular carcinoma case and two cutaneous melanoma cases.

Whole-study results and caveats: Part of the nonresponder group also had normalized T-cell clonal expansion that was low.

Trimming took 0 bases from V and 4 from J; bases not matched to a gene: 5. Germline V gene data show CDR1 as MNHEY and CDR2 as SVGAGI. The CDR3 length is 16 residues. Here immunoSEQ multiplex PCR was the method, and the copy in TCRdb shows in-frame clones only, minus some. The sample includes tens of thousands of clones, 75% to 90% of them seen just once. Concerning this clone: Its antigen is still unknown.

This chain uses TRBV6-5 with TRBJ1-5, with 8 bases identical to TRBD1. This receptor was obtained from an adult with an advanced solid tumor such as melanoma, head and neck, liver or kidney cancer. The sample consisted of CD4+ or CD8+ T cells sorted from blood, taken in a trial of the OX40 agonist ivuxolimab. DNA of the CDR3: TGTGCCAGCAGTTACTCGAGAGGGACAGGAAATCAGCCCCAGCATTTT. Its translation: CASSYSRGTGNQPQHF.